Following are 6 T cell receptor beta chains from one sample sequenced in a study of T cells in Graves' hyperthyroidism and ophthalmopathy (dated by TCRdb to between 2018 and 2021). Libraries came from multiplex PCR. Instrument on record: Illumina HiSeq 2000. The TCR beta CDR3 regions were amplified from RNA transcripts. A first-round RT-PCR of the TCR CDR3 used the HTBI primer set with the Qiagen OneStep RT-PCR kit. TCRdb ran its own pipeline on the public reads, namely fastp trimming at Q25 and MiXCR clone calling, and kept in-frame beta chains. Records with the same CDR3 protein are collapsed into one entry carrying the most frequent genes and DNA. The sample includes 450,000 to 650,000 distinct CDR3 sequences, with around 21% observed a single time. The ten largest make up roughly 29% of the sample. Specimen: blood. Receptor source: a man in his late teens or twenties with Graves' hyperthyroidism.

V gene TRBV5-1 combines with J gene TRBJ1-2; maybe TRBD1 (5 bases). Germline lookup yields CDR1 SGHRS and CDR2 YFSETQ. V was clipped by 4 bases and J by 4 bases, with 11 bases between them. The CDR3 has 13 residues. The CDR3 sequence is CASSRDSIYGYTF. CDR3 in DNA: TGCGCCAGCAGCCGCGACAGCATCTATGGCTACACCTTC.

The gene calls are TRBV3-1 and TRBJ1-1; weak D call: TRBD1 (6 bases). Germline loops: CDR1 LGHDT, CDR2 YNNKEL (reference sequence). This CDR3 has 16 residues. V was trimmed by 4 bases and J by 1 base, leaving 16 bases between them. DNA for the CDR3: TGTGCCAGCAGCCCACGAAAGACAGGCTGGAACACTGAAGCTTTCTTT. This gives the protein CASSPRKTGWNTEAFF.

This clonotype occurred a few times. CDR3 nucleotides: TGTGCCAGCAGTGAAGCGAGGACAGGGACGATCCTCTACGAGCAGTACTTC. This translates into CASSEARTGTILYEQYF. J is TRBJ2-7 and V is TRBV2; 8 nucleotides match TRBD1. Per the germline V gene, CDR1 is SNHLY and CDR2 is FYNNEI. The J segment lost 3 bases and the V segment lost 0 bases, leaving 10 bases of the junction unmatched. The CDR3 extends over 17 amino acids.

This clonotype was seen repeatedly, ten times or more. The J gene is TRBJ1-2, the V gene TRBV10-3, with D possibly being TRBD1 (5 bases). Per the germline V gene, CDR1 is ENHRY and CDR2 is SYGVKD. The V end lost 3 bases, the J end lost 4 bases, and 12 bases lay between the germline ends. The length of the CDR3 is 14 residues. The CDR3 region is CAISETIGGYGYTF. The CDR3 DNA reads as TGTGCCATCAGTGAAACTATTGGGGGCTATGGCTACACCTTC.

This clonotype has just a few counts. The V and J genes are TRBV5-6 and TRBJ1-1; 9 bases are a match to TRBD1. CDR1 and CDR2 (germline): SGHDT, YYEEEE. The V segment lost 4 bases and the J segment 3 bases; nucleotides outside the gene matches: 10. The CDR3 loop spans 16 amino acids. CDR3 in amino acids: CASSDDTGGGYTEAFF. DNA of the CDR3: TGTGCCAGCAGCGACGATACAGGGGGCGGATACACTGAAGCTTTCTTT.

This clonotype appeared many times. The chain joins TRBV7-9 to TRBJ1-2; D uncertain. The CDR3 runs 15 residues. V lost 7 bases and J 0 bases, leaving 15 bases between the germline ends. Germline CDR1 SEHNR, CDR2 FQNEAQ (reference sequence). The chain's CDR3 is CASTKWTATNYGYTF. The DNA of the CDR3 is TGTGCCAGCACTAAATGGACGGCCACTAACTATGGCTACACCTTC.